A selection of T cell receptor beta chains follows, all from one sample in a study of T cell repertoires in ileal Crohn's disease. The assay was immunoSEQ multiplex PCR, and TCRdb's table has in-frame clones only and misses some. The top ten clones hold around 3.9% of a sample with about 17,000 clones, about 76% of them seen once. The material sequenced was ileal tissue. Receptors were obtained from an adult with Crohn's disease. The CDR3 runs from the conserved cysteine through the conserved F or W. A D gene is named only where the DNA matches it firmly. A clone size is listed for some rows: how often the clone was seen (once, few, many), or a class if it is expanded.

CDR3nt	CDR3aa	len	j_gene	abundance	d_gene	v_gene
TGTGCCAGCGGGCAGGCTACGGGTGAAAAACTGTTTTTT	CASGQATGEKLFF	13	TRBJ1-4	once	-	TRBV6-6
TGTGCCAGCAGCGCCACACAGGACCCCTACGAGCAGTACTTC	CASSATQDPYEQYF	14	TRBJ2-7	-	-	TRBV7-9
TGTGCCAGCAGGGGGACAGGCTCCTACAATGAGCAGTTCTTC	CASRGTGSYNEQFF	14	TRBJ2-1	-	TRBD1	TRBV6-6
TGTGCCAGCAGCTCCACACAACGGACCACTCGACACGAGCAGTACTTC	CASSSTQRTTRHEQYF	16	TRBJ2-7	-	-	TRBV5-4
TGTGCCAGCAGTGAAAGGACAGATAATGAAAAACTGTTTTTT	CASSERTDNEKLFF	14	TRBJ1-4	-	-	TRBV2
TGTGCCAGTAGTATAGATCATTTGGGGACAGGGTGGTCCGGGGAGCTGTTTTTT	CASSIDHLGTGWSGELFF	18	TRBJ2-2	-	TRBD1	TRBV19
TGTGCCAGCAGCCGGGACTCGACACCCTCCTACAATGAGCAGTTCTTC	CASSRDSTPSYNEQFF	16	TRBJ2-1	-	-	TRBV2
TGTGCCAGCAGCTCGCGGGGGAACACTGAAGCTTTCTTT	CASSSRGNTEAFF	13	TRBJ1-1	once	-	TRBV11-3
TGTGCCAGCAGCGAGACAGGGGGCGCTTTCAATGAGCAGTTCTTC	CASSETGGAFNEQFF	15	TRBJ2-1	-	TRBD1	TRBV9
TGTGCCAGCAGTCTACTAGCGGGAGGGAGTGATACGCAGTATTTT	CASSLLAGGSDTQYF	15	TRBJ2-3	-	TRBD2	TRBV2
TGTGCCAGCAGTCCACCAGGGGAAACCGGGGAGCTGTTTTTT	CASSPPGETGELFF	14	TRBJ2-2	-	-	TRBV27
TGTGCCAGCAGCTTTGGAGGGACCGGTCAGCCCCAGCATTTT	CASSFGGTGQPQHF	14	TRBJ1-5	-	-	TRBV5-4
TGTGCCAGCATTGGGGCAGTTGAAGCTTTCTTT	CASIGAVEAFF	11	TRBJ1-1	-	-	TRBV6-5
TGTGCCAGCAGCTCACGACAGGGGGGAACTGAAGCTTTCTTT	CASSSRQGGTEAFF	14	TRBJ1-1	-	TRBD1	TRBV5-5
TGTGCCAGCAGTGACGTCGCAACGACCAAGCAGTTCTTC	CASSDVATTKQFF	13	TRBJ2-1	-	-	TRBV6-4
TGTGCCAGCCATCAAAGCTCCTACAATGAGCAGTTCTTC	CASHQSSYNEQFF	13	TRBJ2-1	-	-	TRBV6-6
TGCGCCAGCTTGCCAGCAGGACCGTTTAATGAAAAACTGTTTTTT	CASLPAGPFNEKLFF	15	TRBJ1-4	-	-	TRBV5-1
TGCGCCAGCAGCCTGGTTGATGACAGCACAGATACGCAGTATTTT	CASSLVDDSTDTQYF	15	TRBJ2-3	medium-sized	-	TRBV4-1
TGTGCCAGCAGTGAATCGGGCGTCTCCTTGAATTCACCCCTCCACTTT	CASSESGVSLNSPLHF	16	TRBJ1-6	few	-	TRBV25-1
TGTGCCAGCAGTCACAGGGCGGACACCGGGGAGCTGTTTTTT	CASSHRADTGELFF	14	TRBJ2-2	-	-	TRBV6-4
TGTGCCAGTCTAACAACGGTCCGGTCCGGGGAGCTGTTTTTT	CASLTTVRSGELFF	14	TRBJ2-2	-	-	TRBV2
TGTGCCAGCAGTTACTTGACAGGGGGAAGGAATGAGCAGTTCTTC	CASSYLTGGRNEQFF	15	TRBJ2-1	few	TRBD1	TRBV6-5
TGTGCCAGCTCATCAGCATTCAATCAGCCCCAGCATTTT	CASSSAFNQPQHF	13	TRBJ1-5	few	-	TRBV18
TGTGCCAGCAGCTTAGAAGGGGGCTCCGGGTGGGCCCTAATGAACACTGAAGCTTTCTTT	CASSLEGGSGWALMNTEAFF	20	TRBJ1-1	few	TRBD1	TRBV11-2
TGTGCCAGCAGCCAAGTTTTGCAGGGCTCCTACAATGAGCAGTTCTTC	CASSQVLQGSYNEQFF	16	TRBJ2-1	medium-sized	-	TRBV4-2
TGTGCCAGCAGTCGTGAGACTGAAGCTTTCTTT	CASSRETEAFF	11	TRBJ1-1	-	-	TRBV2
TGTGCCAGCAGCATCCTAGCGGGGGGGCCCTGGGAGACCCAGTACTTC	CASSILAGGPWETQYF	16	TRBJ2-5	-	TRBD2	TRBV5-6
TGCGCCAGCAGCCACCCCTTCGCTAGCGGGGAGGGCAATGAGCAGTTCTTC	CASSHPFASGEGNEQFF	17	TRBJ2-1	few	TRBD2	TRBV4-1
TGTGCCAGCAGCCCGGGACAGACCCTTTACGAGCAGTACTTC	CASSPGQTLYEQYF	14	TRBJ2-7	-	TRBD1	TRBV5-4
TGTGCCAGCAGTCAGACTTCAGGGGTCGGCTACACCTTC	CASSQTSGVGYTF	13	TRBJ1-2	-	-	TRBV6-6
TGCGCCAGCAGCTTGAGTTCGGGAGGAGATTACAATGAGCAGTTCTTC	CASSLSSGGDYNEQFF	16	TRBJ2-1	-	TRBD2	TRBV5-1
TGCGCCAGCAGCTTGGGACAGAAAGAGACCCAGTACTTC	CASSLGQKETQYF	13	TRBJ2-5	-	-	TRBV5-1
TGTGCCAGCAACCGGGGGGACACCGGGGAGCTGTTTTTT	CASNRGDTGELFF	13	TRBJ2-2	-	TRBD2	TRBV7-9
TGTGCCAGCAGCCGGGGACAGGAAGTTTTAAACACCATATATTTT	CASSRGQEVLNTIYF	15	TRBJ1-3	-	TRBD1	TRBV6-5
TGCGCCAGCAGCGGGGCCGGGTCGGGGACTAAGCCAGATACGCAGTATTTT	CASSGAGSGTKPDTQYF	17	TRBJ2-3	-	TRBD2	TRBV5-1
TGTGCCATCAGTGAAAATAGCGGGGGATACAATGAGCAGTTCTTC	CAISENSGGYNEQFF	15	TRBJ2-1	-	TRBD2	TRBV10-3
TGTGCCAGCAGCCCCACCCCCCTAATGGCGGCCGGGGAGCTGTTTTTT	CASSPTPLMAAGELFF	16	TRBJ2-2	-	-	TRBV7-3
TGTGCCATCATGGGGGCTAACTATGGCTACACCTTC	CAIMGANYGYTF	12	TRBJ1-2	-	-	TRBV10-3
TGTGCCACCTCAAGGACAGGGGTTTCGGGAGGCTACACCTTC	CATSRTGVSGGYTF	14	TRBJ1-2	few	TRBD1	TRBV5-6
TGCAGCGTTGGAACCCGCGGGAACACTGAAGCTTTCTTT	CSVGTRGNTEAFF	13	TRBJ1-1	-	-	TRBV29-1
TGTGCCATCAGTGATGAGAACGAGCAGTACTTC	CAISDENEQYF	11	TRBJ2-7	-	-	TRBV10-3
TGTGCCAGCTCCGCGGGACAGGGTATAGAAAAACTGTTTTTT	CASSAGQGIEKLFF	14	TRBJ1-4	-	TRBD1	TRBV18
TGTGCCAGCAGCTTGGCGACCCCTAACACTGAAGCTTTCTTT	CASSLATPNTEAFF	14	TRBJ1-1	-	-	TRBV5-4
TGTGCCAGCAGCTTAGAGGCTCAGGTGGCACGCGAGCAGTACTTC	CASSLEAQVAREQYF	15	TRBJ2-7	-	-	TRBV7-2
TGTGCCAGCAGCCAAGATTCTACGAACACTGAAGCTTTCTTT	CASSQDSTNTEAFF	14	TRBJ1-1	-	-	TRBV4-2
TGTGCCAGCTGGGCCGGGGAGGCCCTCACCGGGGAGCTGTTTTTT	CASWAGEALTGELFF	15	TRBJ2-2	-	-	TRBV11-2
TGCAGCGTTGAACGTCGGGACACGTCCTATGGCTACACCTTC	CSVERRDTSYGYTF	14	TRBJ1-2	-	-	TRBV29-1
TGTGCCAGCAGTTTATCTCGGTGGGAGACCCAGTACTTC	CASSLSRWETQYF	13	TRBJ2-5	few	-	TRBV27
TGCGCCAGCAGCGTGACTAGCGGCAGGAACACCGGGGAGCTGTTTTTT	CASSVTSGRNTGELFF	16	TRBJ2-2	-	TRBD2	TRBV5-1
TGTGCCAGCAGTTTAGGTGCGGAGAAGGGCATTCAGTACTTC	CASSLGAEKGIQYF	14	TRBJ2-4	once	-	TRBV28
TGTGCCAGCAGTTACTCGTTCCAGACAGATACGCAGTATTTT	CASSYSFQTDTQYF	14	TRBJ2-3	once	-	TRBV6-5
TGTGCCAGCAGCCCAGGGGCAGGGGGCGAAACTGAAGCTTTCTTT	CASSPGAGGETEAFF	15	TRBJ1-1	-	TRBD1	TRBV9
TGTGCCAGCAGGCCAACAGGGTCTTGGGGCGAGCAGTACTTC	CASRPTGSWGEQYF	14	TRBJ2-7	-	-	TRBV6-5
TGTGCCAGCAGCTTCGCTAGGGGGCGCGGGGAGACCCAGTACTTC	CASSFARGRGETQYF	15	TRBJ2-5	-	TRBD1	TRBV7-6
TGTGCCAGCAGCTTTGGACCCGAGACAGAGCCCATTAACGGGGAGCTGTTTTTT	CASSFGPETEPINGELFF	18	TRBJ2-2	few	-	TRBV5-6
TGTGCCAGCAGCTTATCCGGGACTAGCGGGTTCAATGAGCAGTTCTTC	CASSLSGTSGFNEQFF	16	TRBJ2-1	once	TRBD2	TRBV13
TGTGCCAGCAGCTCGAGGGGGGCAGCGGTTCCCTACAATGAGCAGTTCTTC	CASSSRGAAVPYNEQFF	17	TRBJ2-1	-	-	TRBV7-6
TGTGCCAGCAGGGCTAGACTAGCGGGGGGCACAGATACGCAGTATTTT	CASRARLAGGTDTQYF	16	TRBJ2-3	-	TRBD2	TRBV2
TGTGCCAGCAGCAGGGACAGCATGAACACTGAAGCTTTCTTT	CASSRDSMNTEAFF	14	TRBJ1-1	large	TRBD1	TRBV6-5
TGTGCCAGCAGCGCCCGACAGGGTGGAGGGCAGCCCCAGCATTTT	CASSARQGGGQPQHF	15	TRBJ1-5	-	TRBD1	TRBV7-8